Below, 14 T cell receptor beta chains from the same sample are listed, as sequenced in a study of blood T cell repertoires in COVID-19. Assay: immunoSEQ multiplex PCR; the TCRdb copy retains only in-frame clones and omits some. This table has over 95,000 clones, approximately 81% appearing once. Sequencing used peripheral blood. Receptor source: a man in his forties or fifties with acute or convalescent COVID-19.

CDR3 DNA sequence: TGTGCCAGCAGCTTAGATCAAGGGACAGGGCAGTTCTTC. Protein product: CASSLDQGTGQFF. The V gene is TRBV11-2, the J gene TRBJ2-1; TRBD1 aligns across 8 bases. J gave up 12 bases and V 0 bases, and 4 bases lay outside the gene matches. This CDR3 is 13 amino acids long. Germline lookup yields CDR1 SGHAT and CDR2 FQNNGV.

This clone was recorded at least ten times. V usage is TRBV5-1 and J usage is TRBJ1-2; weak D call: TRBD1 (6 bases). Germline loops: CDR1 SGHRS, CDR2 YFSETQ. The CDR3 has 13 amino acids. With 0 bases removed from V and 8 bases from J, the gap between germline ends came to 11 bases. As DNA, the CDR3 is TGCGCCAGCAGCTTGGAGGTCAGGGGCGGCTACACCTTC. This sequence encodes CASSLEVRGGYTF.

The CDR3: CASTRSGQGYYNSPLHF. CDR3 bases: TGTGCCAGCACGCGATCCGGACAGGGATACTATAATTCACCCCTCCACTTT. The chain couples TRBV27 to TRBJ1-6; 8 bases are a match to TRBD1. The CDR3 runs 17 residues. V was pared by 7 bases and J by 3 bases, with 11 bases of the junction left unmatched. From germline, CDR1 is MNHEY and CDR2 SMNVEV (reference sequence).

V is TRBV5-1 and J is TRBJ2-3; TRBD2 matches 12 bases. The CDR3 is made up of 15 amino acids. In germline, CDR1 is SGHRS, CDR2 YFSETQ. V lost 7 bases to trimming and J lost 4 bases; unmatched junction nucleotides: 7. CDR3 sequence reads: CASCPTSGGPDTQYF. In nucleotides, the CDR3 is TGCGCCAGCTGTCCCACTAGCGGGGGGCCAGATACGCAGTATTTT. The full variable domain, in which reference TRBV5-1 and TRBJ2-3 provide the parts outside the CDR3, is KAGVTQTPRYLIKTRGQQVTLSCSPISGHRSVSWYQQTPGQGLQFLFEYFSETQRNKGNFPGRFSGRQFSNSRSEMNVSTLELGDSALYLCASCPTSGGPDTQYFGPGTRLTVL.

A few counts support this clone. This rearrangement joins TRBV6-5 to TRBJ1-5, with 9 bases aligning to TRBD1. Germline V gene sequence: CDR1 MNHEY, CDR2 SVGAGI. The CDR3 spans 14 residues. J gave up 4 bases and V 5 bases, and 3 bases lay outside the gene matches. DNA of the CDR3: TGTGCCAGCAGTAACAGGGGGCGGAATCAGCCCCAGCATTTT. It codes for CASSNRGRNQPQHF.

V is TRBV10-2 and J is TRBJ1-2, with D tentatively TRBD1 (5 bases). The CDR3 consists of 11 residues. The germline gives CDR1 WSHSY, CDR2 SAAADI. V lost 6 bases, J lost 7 bases, and 9 bases lay in between. CDR3 residues: CASRKTVGYTF. CDR3 DNA: TGCGCCAGCAGGAAGACAGTTGGCTACACCTTC.

The CDR3 DNA sequence: TGTGCCACCAGCAGAGATGGGGGACAGGGGGTCGGTCAGCCCCAGCATTTT. Protein product: CATSRDGGQGVGQPQHF. The chain couples TRBV15 to TRBJ1-5, with 11 bases aligning to TRBD1. Germline CDR1 reads LNHNV; CDR2 reads YYDKDF (reference sequence). The CDR3 has 17 amino acids. V gave up 0 bases and J gave up 6 bases; unmatched junction bases: 7.

The chain combines TRBV7-2 with TRBJ2-3; 7 bases match TRBD1. V was clipped by 1 base and J by 6 bases; unmatched bases: 4. The germline gives CDR1 SGHTA, CDR2 FQGNSA. The CDR3 loop spans 14 amino acids. The CDR3 region is CASSLVGGKDTQYF. The CDR3 bases are TGTGCCAGCAGCTTAGTAGGGGGCAAGGATACGCAGTATTTT. The full variable domain, in which reference TRBV7-2 and TRBJ2-3 provide the parts outside the CDR3, is GAGVSQSPSNKVTEKGKDVELRCDPISGHTALYWYRQSLGQGLEFLIYFQGNSAPDKSGLPSDRFSAERTGGSVSTLTIQRTQQEDSAVYLCASSLVGGKDTQYFGPGTRLTVL.

This chain links TRBV28 with TRBJ1-5; 7 nucleotides agree with TRBD1. The germline CDR1 and CDR2 sequences are MDHEN and SYDVKM. The V and J ends lost 6 bases and 2 bases, in that order; junction bases with no gene match: 7. The CDR3 runs to 15 residues. The CDR3 bases are TGTGCCAGCAGCGGTAGACAGGGTCGCAATCAGCCCCAGCATTTT. It codes for CASSGRQGRNQPQHF.

V is TRBV5-6 and J is TRBJ2-3; D call uncertain. The CDR3 is 13 residues long. Trimming cost V 0 bases and J 10 bases, with 12 bases left between them. Germline V gene sequence: CDR1 SGHDT, CDR2 YYEEEE. The DNA of the CDR3 is TGTGCCAGCAGCTTGGCTTCGAGCCAGGCGCAGTATTTT. This encodes CASSLASSQAQYF.

In this sample, this clone is medium-sized. The J gene is TRBJ2-7, the V gene TRBV4-1; possible D gene TRBD2, 6 bases. V was shortened by 0 bases and J by 5 bases, with 14 bases between the two germline ends. The CDR3 consists of 15 residues. Germline CDR1 reads MGHRA; CDR2 reads YSYEKL. In DNA form, the CDR3 reads TGCGCCAGCAGCCAAGATGCGGGAAATGTAAACGAGCAGTACTTC. It encodes CASSQDAGNVNEQYF.

This clone showed up just once. V usage is TRBV4-1 and J usage is TRBJ2-6; maybe TRBD1 (7 bases). The CDR3 extends over 20 amino acids. Germline V gene lookup returns CDR1 MGHRA and CDR2 YSYEKL. V gave up 3 bases and J gave up 0 bases, with 21 bases separating them. CDR3 amino acids: CASSQLGGLGGISGANVLTF. CDR3 in DNA: TGCGCCAGCAGCCAGCTAGGGGGCTTGGGGGGTATCTCTGGGGCCAACGTCCTGACTTTC.

The chain uses TRBV3-1 (or the pseudogene TRBV3-2) and TRBJ1-2; 10 bases are shared with TRBD1. The CDR3 has 16 amino acids. CDR1 is LGHDT, CDR2 YNNKEL, per germline (reference sequence). Trimming took 2 bases from V and 1 from J; bases not matched to a gene: 4. The CDR3 region has the DNA TGTGCCAGCAGCCAAAACGGACAGGGGGATAACTATGGCTACACCTTC. It yields the protein CASSQNGQGDNYGYTF.

This clone was counted at least ten times. The chain links TRBV5-1 to TRBJ1-1, with 7 bases fitting TRBD1. Looked up from germline, CDR1 is SGHRS and CDR2 is YFSETQ. The ends lost 4 bases at V and 1 base at J; junction bases unmatched: 4. The CDR3 is 14 amino acids. The CDR3 DNA reads TGCGCCAGCAGCAGGAACAGGGGGAACACTGAAGCTTTCTTT. Protein: CASSRNRGNTEAFF.